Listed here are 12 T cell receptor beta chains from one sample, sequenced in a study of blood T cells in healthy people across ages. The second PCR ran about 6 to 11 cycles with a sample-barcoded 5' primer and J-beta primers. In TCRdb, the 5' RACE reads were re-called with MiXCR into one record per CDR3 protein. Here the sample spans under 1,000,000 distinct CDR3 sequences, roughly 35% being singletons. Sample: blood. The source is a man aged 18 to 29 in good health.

Written as DNA, the CDR3 is TGCGCCAGCGGCCTACTAGCGTTCTACTACAATGAGCAGTTCTTC. Its protein product is CASGLLAFYYNEQFF. The chain is built from TRBV5-1 and TRBJ2-1; 7 nucleotides align to TRBD2. V lost 7 bases, J lost 3 bases, and 10 bases stayed unmatched. The germline V gene has CDR1 SGHRS and CDR2 YFSETQ. The CDR3 is 15 amino acids.

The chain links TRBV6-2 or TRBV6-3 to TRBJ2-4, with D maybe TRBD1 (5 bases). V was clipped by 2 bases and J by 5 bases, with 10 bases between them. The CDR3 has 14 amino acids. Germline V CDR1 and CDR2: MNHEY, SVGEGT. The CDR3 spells CASSYPVGQNIQYF. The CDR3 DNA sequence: TGTGCCAGCAGTTACCCGGTGGGGCAAAACATTCAGTACTTC.

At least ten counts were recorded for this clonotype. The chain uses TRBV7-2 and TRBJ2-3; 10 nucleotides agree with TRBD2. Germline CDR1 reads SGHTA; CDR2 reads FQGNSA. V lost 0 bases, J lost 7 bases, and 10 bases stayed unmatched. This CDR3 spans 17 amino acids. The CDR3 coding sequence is TGTGCCAGCAGCTTAGCGTGGGGAGCGGGGGGGCTAAATACGCAGTATTTT. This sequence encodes CASSLAWGAGGLNTQYF.

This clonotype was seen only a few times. In DNA, the CDR3 is TGTGCCAGCGGGACACCAAGGAGCTCCTACGAGCAGTACTTC. Protein: CASGTPRSSYEQYF. The J gene is TRBJ2-7, the V gene TRBV10-3, with D possibly being TRBD1 or TRBD2 (6 bases each). Germline CDR1 and CDR2: ENHRY and SYGVKD. V gave up 10 bases and J gave up 0 bases, with 16 bases separating them. This CDR3 is 14 amino acids long.

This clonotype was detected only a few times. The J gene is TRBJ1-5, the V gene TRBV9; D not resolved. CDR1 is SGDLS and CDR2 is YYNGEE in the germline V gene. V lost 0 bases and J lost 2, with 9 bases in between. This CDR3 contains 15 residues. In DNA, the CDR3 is TGTGCCAGCAGCGTAGGGCACGGGGGCAATCAGCCCCAGCATTTT. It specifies CASSVGHGGNQPQHF.

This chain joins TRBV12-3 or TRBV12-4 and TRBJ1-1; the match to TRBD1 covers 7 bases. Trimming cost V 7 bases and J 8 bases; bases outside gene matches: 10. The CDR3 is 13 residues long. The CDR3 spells CASKPTGRGEAFF. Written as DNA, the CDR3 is TGTGCCAGCAAGCCGACAGGGCGGGGAGAAGCTTTCTTT.

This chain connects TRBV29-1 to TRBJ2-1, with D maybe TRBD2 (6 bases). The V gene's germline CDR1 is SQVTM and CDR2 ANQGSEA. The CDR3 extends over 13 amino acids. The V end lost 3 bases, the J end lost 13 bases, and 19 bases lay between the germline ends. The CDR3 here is CSVDFPPGETQFF. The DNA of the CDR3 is TGCAGCGTTGATTTTCCCCCGGGGGAGACCCAGTTCTTC.

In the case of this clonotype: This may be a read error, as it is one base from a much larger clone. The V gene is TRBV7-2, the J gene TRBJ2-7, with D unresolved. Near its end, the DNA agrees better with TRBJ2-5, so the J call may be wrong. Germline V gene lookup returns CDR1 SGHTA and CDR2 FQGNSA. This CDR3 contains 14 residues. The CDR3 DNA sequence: TGTGCCAGCAACTTAGCCCGCTACCAAGAGACCCAGTACTTC. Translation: CASNLARYQETQYF.

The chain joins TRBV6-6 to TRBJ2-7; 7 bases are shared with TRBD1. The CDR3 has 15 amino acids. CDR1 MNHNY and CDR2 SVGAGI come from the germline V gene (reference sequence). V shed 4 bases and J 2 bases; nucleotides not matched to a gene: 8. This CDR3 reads CASSLDRDSPYEQYF. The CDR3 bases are TGTGCCAGCAGTTTAGACCGGGACAGCCCCTACGAGCAGTACTTC.

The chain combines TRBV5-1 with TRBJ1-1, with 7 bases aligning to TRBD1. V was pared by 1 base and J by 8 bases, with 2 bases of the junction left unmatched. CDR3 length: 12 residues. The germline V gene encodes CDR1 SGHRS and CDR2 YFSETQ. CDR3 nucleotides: TGCGCCAGCAGCTTGACAGGGGCAGAAGCTTTCTTT. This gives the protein CASSLTGAEAFF.

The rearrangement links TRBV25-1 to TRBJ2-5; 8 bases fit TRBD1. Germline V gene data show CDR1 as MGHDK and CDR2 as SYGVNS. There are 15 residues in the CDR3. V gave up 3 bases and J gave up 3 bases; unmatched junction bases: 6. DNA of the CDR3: TGTGCCAGCAGTGACCACCGGGACAGGAAAGAGACCCAGTACTTC. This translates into CASSDHRDRKETQYF. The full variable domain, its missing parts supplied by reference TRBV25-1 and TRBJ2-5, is EADIYQTPRYLVIGTGKKITLECSQTMGHDKMYWYQQDPGMELHLIHYSYGVNSTEKGDLSSESTVSRIRTEHFPLTLESARPSHTSQYLCASSDHRDRKETQYFGPGTRLLVL.

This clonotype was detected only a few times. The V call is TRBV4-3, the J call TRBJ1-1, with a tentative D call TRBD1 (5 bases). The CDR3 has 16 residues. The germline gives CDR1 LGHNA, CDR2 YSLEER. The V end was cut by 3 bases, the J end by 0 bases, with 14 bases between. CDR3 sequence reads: CASSQGDPVMNTEAFF. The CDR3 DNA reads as TGCGCCAGCAGCCAGGGGGACCCAGTAATGAACACTGAAGCTTTCTTT.